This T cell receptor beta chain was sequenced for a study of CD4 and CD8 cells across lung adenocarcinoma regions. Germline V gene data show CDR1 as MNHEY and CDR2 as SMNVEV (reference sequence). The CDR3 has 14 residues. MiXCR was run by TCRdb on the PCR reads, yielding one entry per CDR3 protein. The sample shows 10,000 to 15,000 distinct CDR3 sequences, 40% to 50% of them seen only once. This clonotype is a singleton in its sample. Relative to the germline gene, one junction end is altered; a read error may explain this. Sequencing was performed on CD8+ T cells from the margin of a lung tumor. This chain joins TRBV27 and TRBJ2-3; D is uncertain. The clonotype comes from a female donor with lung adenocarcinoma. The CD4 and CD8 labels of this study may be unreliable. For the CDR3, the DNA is TGTGCCAGCAGTTTGGGCGGTTTCCCAGAGACCCAGTACTTT. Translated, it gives CASSLGGFPETQYF.